The clone carrying this TCR beta chain was counted once. Per the germline V gene, CDR1 is MNHNY and CDR2 is SVGAGI (reference sequence). This CDR3 spans 11 amino acids. Trimming took off 1 base at V and 3 bases at J, with 0 bases between the two ends. The data were taken from a study of OX40 agonist ivuxolimab in advanced cancers. Study-wide context: Patients were given ivuxolimab, an antibody that agonizes OX40 (CD134). Participants, 70% to 90% male, averaged approximately 60 years of age, ranging from about 23 to 90.

Produced via immunoSEQ multiplex PCR; TCRdb's table is partial and in-frame only. Of fewer than 100,000 clones listed, roughly 80% are singletons. V gene TRBV6-6 combines with J gene TRBJ1-1, with D hard to call. The receptor was derived from an adult with an advanced solid tumor such as melanoma, head and neck, liver or kidney cancer. This material consisted of CD4+ or CD8+ T cells sorted from blood, taken in a trial of the OX40 agonist ivuxolimab. CDR3 coding DNA: TGTGCCAGCAGTTACTACACTGAAGCTTTCTTT. Translating it yields CASSYYTEAFF.